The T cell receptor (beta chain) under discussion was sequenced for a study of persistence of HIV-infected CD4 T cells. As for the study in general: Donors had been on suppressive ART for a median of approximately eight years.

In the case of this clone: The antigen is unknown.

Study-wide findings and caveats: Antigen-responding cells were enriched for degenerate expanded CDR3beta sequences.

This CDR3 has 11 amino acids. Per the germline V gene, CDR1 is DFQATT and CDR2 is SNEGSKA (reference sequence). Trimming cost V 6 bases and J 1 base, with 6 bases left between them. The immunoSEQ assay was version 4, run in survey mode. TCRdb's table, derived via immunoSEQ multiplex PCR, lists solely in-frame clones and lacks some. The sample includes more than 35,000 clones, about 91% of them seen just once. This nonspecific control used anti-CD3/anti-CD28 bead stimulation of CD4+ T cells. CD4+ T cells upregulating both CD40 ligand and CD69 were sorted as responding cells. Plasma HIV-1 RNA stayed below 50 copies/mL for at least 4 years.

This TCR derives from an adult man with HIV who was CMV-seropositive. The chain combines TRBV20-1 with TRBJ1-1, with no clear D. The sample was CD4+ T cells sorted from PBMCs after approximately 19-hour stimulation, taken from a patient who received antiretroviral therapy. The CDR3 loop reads CSASGNTEAFF. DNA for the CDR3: TGCAGTGCCTCCGGGAACACTGAAGCTTTCTTT.